Listed here are 19 T cell receptor beta chains from one sample, sequenced in a study of Graves' ophthalmopathy and Graves' hyperthyroidism. The sequenced template was RNA, covering the TCR beta CDR3 region. HTBI primers served in a first-round RT-PCR, which a second-round multiplex PCR followed. TCRdb used MiXCR to reprocess the multiplex PCR reads, holding one entry per CDR3 protein. This table has 40,000 or so distinct CDR3 sequences, roughly 50% appearing once. Sequenced input: peripheral blood. The origin of the receptors is an adult woman with stable Graves' hyperthyroidism.

V is TRBV10-3 and J is TRBJ2-7; 7 bases are a match to TRBD1. Trimming cost V 8 bases and J 5 bases; bases outside gene matches: 6. This CDR3 region has 12 residues. Germline CDR1 is ENHRY and CDR2 is SYGVKD. CDR3 coding DNA: TGTGCCATCCGGGACAGCCTCCACGAGCAGTACTTC. The encoded protein is CAIRDSLHEQYF.

The chain links TRBV29-1 to TRBJ2-5, with a tentative D call TRBD2 (5 bases). Germline CDR1 is SQVTM and CDR2 is ANQGSEA. Trimming cost V 3 bases and J 6 bases, with 17 bases left between them. CDR3 length equals 14 residues. The CDR3 region has the DNA TGCAGCGTTGAGCGCGGCCCCGCCGGGAAGACCCAGTACTTC. Protein product: CSVERGPAGKTQYF.

This clonotype showed up many times. The chain is built from TRBV7-9 and TRBJ2-2; 9 nucleotides align to TRBD1. This CDR3 has 16 amino acids. Per the germline V gene, CDR1 is SEHNR and CDR2 is FQNEAQ (reference sequence). The V gene end was trimmed by 4 bases and the J gene end by 6 bases; junction bases not matched to a gene: 9. In nucleotides, the CDR3 is TGTGCCAGCAGCTCGGGACAGGGCCCCTTTGCCGGGGAGCTGTTTTTT. Encoded protein: CASSSGQGPFAGELFF.

The sample holds many counts of this clonotype. The chain is built from TRBV29-1 and TRBJ1-2; TRBD1 matches 12 bases. Germline trimming cut 6 bases from V and 2 bases from J; bases unmatched to any gene: 4. CDR1 is SQVTM, CDR2 ANQGSEA, per germline. This CDR3 contains 14 residues. The CDR3 protein is CSVGQGAVNYGYTF. The CDR3, as DNA: TGCAGCGTGGGACAGGGGGCTGTGAACTATGGCTACACCTTC.

This rearrangement joins TRBV20-1 to TRBJ1-4, with 10 bases aligning to TRBD1. This CDR3 is built from 12 residues. Germline-derived CDR1 and CDR2 are DFQATT and SNEGSKA (reference sequence). The CDR3 region has the DNA TGCAGCCCCCGGGACAGGGGCGAAAAACTGTTTTTT. Protein product: CSPRDRGEKLFF.

About this clonotype itself: In this CDR3 the conserved last residue, phenylalanine or tryptophan, is missing, so a read error is likely. The chain has TRBV10-2 and TRBJ1-1; no clear D gene. V gave up 7 bases and J gave up 1 base, with 10 bases separating them. In germline, CDR1 is WSHSY, CDR2 SAAADI. CDR3 length equals 13 residues. CDR3: CASMSAANTEAFL. DNA for the CDR3: TGCGCCAGCATGAGTGCCGCGAACACTGAAGCTTTCCTT.

This chain links TRBV29-1 with TRBJ2-2, with D perhaps matching TRBD2 (5 bases). Trimming stripped 5 bases from V and 2 bases from J, with 9 bases between. This CDR3 is 13 amino acids long. The germline gives CDR1 SQVTM, CDR2 ANQGSEA. The CDR3 loop is CSVSSGNTGELFF. CDR3 coding DNA: TGCAGCGTTTCGAGCGGTAACACCGGGGAGCTGTTTTTT.

Ten or more counts support this clonotype. This rearrangement joins TRBV20-1 to TRBJ2-5; the D gene could be TRBD1 or TRBD2 (5 bases each). Trimming pared 5 bases from V and 4 bases from J, leaving 11 bases between. The CDR3 is 12 residues long. Germline CDR1 reads DFQATT; CDR2 reads SNEGSKA (reference sequence). CDR3 protein: CSARRDGETQYF. The DNA of the CDR3 is TGCAGTGCTCGCAGGGACGGAGAGACCCAGTACTTC.

The rearrangement links TRBV25-1 to TRBJ2-7; D may match TRBD1 or TRBD2 (5 bases each). Per the germline V gene, CDR1 is MGHDK and CDR2 is SYGVNS. The CDR3 sequence is 13 residues long. V dropped 5 bases and J dropped 2 bases, with 10 bases sitting between them. The CDR3 sequence is CASSLGEPYEQYF. CDR3 coding DNA: TGTGCCAGCAGTTTAGGGGAGCCCTACGAGCAGTACTTC.

This clonotype has just a few counts. The V call is TRBV2, the J call TRBJ1-6; 10 nucleotides match TRBD1. CDR1 and CDR2 (germline): SNHLY, FYNNEI. This CDR3 comprises 14 residues. The trim removed 1 base at V and 11 bases at J, leaving 2 bases unmatched. The CDR3 loop reads CASSEEGQGTPLHF. CDR3 bases: TGTGCCAGCAGTGAAGAGGGACAGGGGACACCCCTCCACTTT.

This clonotype was detected many times. The V and J genes are TRBV5-8 and TRBJ1-3; D ambiguous. The CDR3 extends over 14 amino acids. V lost 0 bases, J lost 5 bases, and 9 bases lay in between. Germline-derived CDR1 and CDR2 are SGHTS and YDEGEE. CDR3 sequence reads: CASSLGETRNTIYF. CDR3 in DNA: TGTGCCAGCAGCTTGGGGGAAACACGAAACACCATATATTTT.

In nucleotides, the CDR3 is TGTGCCAGCAGCCTCGAACTAGCGGGACACGAGCAGTACTTC. Its protein product is CASSLELAGHEQYF. The gene calls are TRBV7-9 and TRBJ2-7, with 10 bases identical to TRBD2. Germline values: CDR1 SEHNR, CDR2 FQNEAQ (reference sequence). This CDR3 is built from 14 residues. The junction had 6 bases not matched to a gene; V was cut back by 5 bases and J by 5 bases.

As for this clonotype: This sequence may be a read error, since a much larger clone differs from it by one base. The genes are TRBV6-5 and TRBJ2-2; D tentatively reads TRBD1 or TRBD2 (5 bases each). CDR3 length equals 15 residues. Germline V CDR1 and CDR2: MNHEY, SVGAGI. CDR3 residues: CASSDLRADTGELLF. CDR3 DNA: TGTGCCAGCAGTGATCTCAGAGCGGACACCGGGGAGCTGCTTTTT.

This clonotype has more than one count but fewer than ten. One end of the junction fails to match germline, which may point to a read error. CDR3 bases: TGCGCCAGCAGCCAAGATAAAGGGGGCGGGGACACTGAAGCCTTCTTT. The encoded protein is CASSQDKGGGDTEAFF. V is TRBV4-1 and J is TRBJ1-1; 7 bases map to TRBD1. Germline V lookup: CDR1 MGHRA, CDR2 YSYEKL. There are 16 residues in the CDR3.

The chain recombines TRBV4-2 with TRBJ2-5; TRBD2 matches 9 bases. Germline V lookup: CDR1 LGHNA, CDR2 YNFKEQ. The junction had 4 bases not matched to a gene; V was cut back by 1 base and J by 4 bases. CDR3 length: 15 residues. The chain's CDR3 is CASSQVSGSSETQYF. The CDR3 DNA reads as TGTGCCAGCAGCCAAGTTAGCGGGAGTTCAGAGACCCAGTACTTC.

The rearrangement links TRBV2 to TRBJ2-5, with 13 bases fitting TRBD2. V lost 7 bases, J lost 4 bases, and 3 bases stayed unmatched. The CDR3 sequence is 14 residues long. Looked up from germline, CDR1 is SNHLY and CDR2 is FYNNEI. This CDR3 reads CASMRLAGGETQYF. CDR3 bases: TGTGCCAGCATGCGACTAGCGGGAGGAGAGACCCAGTACTTC. Full variable domain (missing parts from reference TRBV2 and TRBJ2-5): EPEVTQTPSHQVTQMGQEVILRCVPISNHLYFYWYRQILGQKVEFLVSFYNNEISEKSEIFDDQFSVERPDGSNFTLKIRSTKLEDSAMYFCASMRLAGGETQYFGPGTRLLVL.

In this sample, this clonotype turned up many times. The chain links TRBV29-1 to TRBJ1-1, with 7 bases that match TRBD1. The CDR3 is 16 residues long. Germline V CDR1 and CDR2: SQVTM, ANQGSEA. Trimming at V came to 1 base and at J to 1 base, leaving 9 bases not matched to a gene. This CDR3 is CSVEGPPTGSNTEAFF. CDR3 nucleotide sequence: TGCAGCGTTGAAGGTCCCCCGACAGGGTCGAACACTGAAGCTTTCTTT.

The chain is built from TRBV10-1 and TRBJ1-2, with unresolved D. The CDR3 totals 13 residues. CDR1 and CDR2 from the germline V gene are WNHNN and SYGVQD (reference sequence). V dropped 3 bases and J dropped 0 bases, with 5 bases sitting between them. The CDR3 region has the DNA TGCGCCAGCAGTGAAACAGCTAACTATGGCTACACCTTC. It encodes CASSETANYGYTF.

J is TRBJ2-7 and V is TRBV7-3; TRBD1 aligns across 12 bases. The CDR3 sequence is 16 residues long. Losses at the gene ends were 1 base for V and 2 bases for J; bases not matched to a gene: 3. Germline CDR1 SGHTA, CDR2 FQGTGA. CDR3 loop: CASSLRGQGAAYEQYF. CDR3 sequence (DNA): TGTGCCAGCAGCTTAAGGGGACAGGGGGCAGCCTACGAGCAGTACTTC.